The rows below give T cell receptor beta chains drawn from one sample of a study of blood T cell repertoires in COVID-19. Clones were read by immunoSEQ multiplex PCR, and TCRdb kept only the in-frame ones, dropping some. Here the sample spans 250,000 to 350,000 clones, more than 70% being singletons. The sequenced sample was peripheral blood. These receptors all come from a woman in her thirties with COVID-19, enrolled during active disease. CDR3s include the opening cysteine and the closing phenylalanine or tryptophan. A D gene is named only where the DNA matches it firmly. A clone size is listed for some rows: how often the clone was seen (once, few, many), or a class if it is expanded.

clone_size: NA
d_call: TRBD1
j_call: TRBJ1-2
v_call: TRBV28
cdr3_nt: TGTGCCAGCAGCAGCTCGACAGGGAACTATGGCTACACCTTC
cdr3_aa: CASSSSTGNYGYTF

clone_size: NA
d_call: NA
j_call: TRBJ1-2
v_call: TRBV29-1
cdr3_nt: TGCAGCGGGGCGGAGGGCTATGGCTACACCTTC
cdr3_aa: CSGAEGYGYTF

clone_size: NA
d_call: TRBD1
j_call: TRBJ1-2
v_call: TRBV27
cdr3_nt: TGTGCCAGCAGTTTAAAAGGTTTCGGGACAGGGGGCCTCTATGGCTACACCTTC
cdr3_aa: CASSLKGFGTGGLYGYTF

clone_size: NA
d_call: NA
j_call: TRBJ2-6
v_call: TRBV7-2
cdr3_nt: TGTGCCAGCAGCTTTATTGGGACATCTAACTCTGGGGCCAACGTCCTGACTTTC
cdr3_aa: CASSFIGTSNSGANVLTF

clone_size: NA
d_call: TRBD1
j_call: TRBJ1-4
v_call: TRBV11-2
cdr3_nt: TGTGCCAGCAGCCTGACAGGGGTCGGGGAAAAACTGTTTTTT
cdr3_aa: CASSLTGVGEKLFF

clone_size: NA
d_call: TRBD1
j_call: TRBJ1-1
v_call: TRBV9
cdr3_nt: TGTGCCAGCAGCGTAGGTGGACAGGGCACTGAAGCTTTCTTT
cdr3_aa: CASSVGGQGTEAFF

clone_size: NA
d_call: TRBD2
j_call: TRBJ2-2
v_call: TRBV6-1
cdr3_nt: TGTGCCAGCAGTGAACGGTCTAGCGGGAGGGTATACACCGGGGAGCTGTTTTTT
cdr3_aa: CASSERSSGRVYTGELFF

clone_size: NA
d_call: NA
j_call: TRBJ1-1
v_call: TRBV10-1
cdr3_nt: TGCGCCAGCAGCGACAGAAGGGAAACTGAAGCTTTCTTT
cdr3_aa: CASSDRRETEAFF

clone_size: NA
d_call: TRBD1
j_call: TRBJ1-1
v_call: TRBV18
cdr3_nt: TGTGCCAGCTCACTAGGGGGCGAGAACACTGAAGCTTTCTTT
cdr3_aa: CASSLGGENTEAFF

clone_size: few
d_call: NA
j_call: TRBJ2-2
v_call: TRBV5-5
cdr3_nt: TGTGCCAGCAGCCCCAGGCTCAACACCGGGGAGCTGTTTTTT
cdr3_aa: CASSPRLNTGELFF

clone_size: NA
d_call: NA
j_call: TRBJ2-6
v_call: TRBV19
cdr3_nt: TGTGCCAGTAGTATAGGAGGGGGTTCTGGGGCCAACGTCCTGACTTTC
cdr3_aa: CASSIGGGSGANVLTF

clone_size: NA
d_call: NA
j_call: TRBJ1-5
v_call: TRBV7-2
cdr3_nt: TGTGCCAGCAGCGTAGCAGGGACTGGCAATCAGCCCCAGCATTTT
cdr3_aa: CASSVAGTGNQPQHF

clone_size: NA
d_call: TRBD2
j_call: TRBJ2-1
v_call: TRBV2
cdr3_nt: TGTGCCAGCTCTCTAGCTGGGGGGGAGCGGCTCTACAATGAGCAGTTCTTC
cdr3_aa: CASSLAGGERLYNEQFF

clone_size: NA
d_call: NA
j_call: TRBJ2-1
v_call: TRBV27
cdr3_nt: TGTGCCAGCAGTTCCTCCCATCTGGCGGGTGAGCAGTTCTTC
cdr3_aa: CASSSSHLAGEQFF

clone_size: NA
d_call: TRBD2
j_call: TRBJ2-1
v_call: TRBV29-1
cdr3_nt: TGCAGCGTGCGGGGGGCTAGCGGATACAATGAGCAGTTCTTC
cdr3_aa: CSVRGASGYNEQFF

clone_size: NA
d_call: NA
j_call: TRBJ2-7
v_call: TRBV5-3
cdr3_nt: TGTGCCAGAAGCTTGAGACAGACTTCCTACGAGCAGTACTTC
cdr3_aa: CARSLRQTSYEQYF

clone_size: few
d_call: NA
j_call: TRBJ2-7
v_call: TRBV7-9
cdr3_nt: TGTGCCAGCAGCTTAAATAGTCCCCCCTACGAGCAGTACTTC
cdr3_aa: CASSLNSPPYEQYF

clone_size: once
d_call: NA
j_call: TRBJ1-3
v_call: TRBV6-6
cdr3_nt: TGTGCCAGCAGTTACTCCCAGGGTCGTGGAAACACCATATATTTT
cdr3_aa: CASSYSQGRGNTIYF

clone_size: NA
d_call: TRBD1
j_call: TRBJ2-7
v_call: TRBV29-1
cdr3_nt: TGCAGCGTCGGGACAGGGTCCTACGAGCAGTACTTC
cdr3_aa: CSVGTGSYEQYF

clone_size: NA
d_call: NA
j_call: TRBJ1-2
v_call: TRBV6-5
cdr3_nt: TGTGCCAGCAGTTACTCGCGGGCTTTGGGCTATGGCTACACCTTC
cdr3_aa: CASSYSRALGYGYTF

clone_size: NA
d_call: NA
j_call: TRBJ1-5
v_call: TRBV5-1
cdr3_nt: TGCGCCAGCAGACTCGACACCGGCAATCAGCCCCAGCATTTT
cdr3_aa: CASRLDTGNQPQHF

clone_size: NA
d_call: TRBD2
j_call: TRBJ2-7
v_call: TRBV7-2
cdr3_nt: TGTGCCAGCAGCTTATGGACTAGCGGATCCTACGAGCAGTACTTC
cdr3_aa: CASSLWTSGSYEQYF

clone_size: NA
d_call: NA
j_call: TRBJ1-2
v_call: TRBV30
cdr3_nt: TGTGCCTGGAGTGTACTGGGTCGGGGGATTAACTATGGCTACACCTTC
cdr3_aa: CAWSVLGRGINYGYTF

clone_size: NA
d_call: NA
j_call: TRBJ2-3
v_call: TRBV4-3
cdr3_nt: TGCGCCAGCAGCCAAGAGTACAAGCAGGGCCCCAGCACAGATACGCAGTATTTT
cdr3_aa: CASSQEYKQGPSTDTQYF

clone_size: few
d_call: NA
j_call: TRBJ1-6
v_call: TRBV5-6
cdr3_nt: TGTGCCAGCAGCTCCAGGCCTATTCCGCTCGGTTCACCCCTCCACTTT
cdr3_aa: CASSSRPIPLGSPLHF

clone_size: NA
d_call: NA
j_call: TRBJ1-2
v_call: TRBV29-1
cdr3_nt: TGCAGCGGGATGAGGGGGATAGGAGATGGCTACACCTTC
cdr3_aa: CSGMRGIGDGYTF

clone_size: NA
d_call: NA
j_call: TRBJ1-5
v_call: TRBV19
cdr3_nt: TGTGCCAGTACGAACAGTCTCAGCAATCAGCCCCAGCATTTT
cdr3_aa: CASTNSLSNQPQHF

clone_size: once
d_call: NA
j_call: TRBJ2-7
v_call: TRBV3-1/TRBV3-2
cdr3_nt: TGTGCCAGCAGCCCCCTACGCCAGGGCTACGAGCAGTACTTC
cdr3_aa: CASSPLRQGYEQYF

clone_size: NA
d_call: TRBD2
j_call: TRBJ2-3
v_call: TRBV10-2
cdr3_nt: TGCGCCAGCAGTGAGTCCCGGGGAGCGGGAGAAGCAGATACGCAGTATTTT
cdr3_aa: CASSESRGAGEADTQYF

clone_size: NA
d_call: NA
j_call: TRBJ2-5
v_call: TRBV5-1
cdr3_nt: TGCGCCAGCAGCTTACGGACTGGGCGGGCCGGCGGTGAGACCCAGTACTTC
cdr3_aa: CASSLRTGRAGGETQYF

clone_size: NA
d_call: NA
j_call: TRBJ1-2
v_call: TRBV5-8
cdr3_nt: TGTGCCAGCAGCTGGGGGCAGGTTAACTATGGCTACACCTTC
cdr3_aa: CASSWGQVNYGYTF

clone_size: few
d_call: NA
j_call: TRBJ1-5
v_call: TRBV4-1
cdr3_nt: TGCGCCAGCAGCCAAGATAGATTTTTTAGCAATCAGCCCCAGCATTTT
cdr3_aa: CASSQDRFFSNQPQHF

clone_size: NA
d_call: NA
j_call: TRBJ2-2
v_call: TRBV5-1
cdr3_nt: TGCGCCAGCAGCCCTTCTAGCAACCTAAACACCGGGGAGCTGTTTTTT
cdr3_aa: CASSPSSNLNTGELFF

clone_size: NA
d_call: NA
j_call: TRBJ1-2
v_call: TRBV6-5
cdr3_nt: TGTGCCAGCACCCGGACAGTCAACTATGGCTACACCTTC
cdr3_aa: CASTRTVNYGYTF

clone_size: once
d_call: TRBD2
j_call: TRBJ2-2
v_call: TRBV6-2/TRBV6-3
cdr3_nt: TGTGCCAGCAGTTACAATCTAGCGGTAAACACCGGGGAGCTGTTTTTT
cdr3_aa: CASSYNLAVNTGELFF

clone_size: NA
d_call: NA
j_call: TRBJ1-3
v_call: TRBV4-1
cdr3_nt: TGCGCCAGCAGCCAAGGACGGCCTACAGACCCTGGAAACACCATATATTTT
cdr3_aa: CASSQGRPTDPGNTIYF

clone_size: few
d_call: TRBD1
j_call: TRBJ1-4
v_call: TRBV7-9
cdr3_nt: TGTGCCAGCAGCCCCACAGGGGCCCTTAATGAAAAACTGTTTTTT
cdr3_aa: CASSPTGALNEKLFF

clone_size: NA
d_call: TRBD1
j_call: TRBJ2-7
v_call: TRBV7-2
cdr3_nt: TGTGCCAGCAGCTTAAGGACAGGGCCTTCCTACGAGCAGTACTTC
cdr3_aa: CASSLRTGPSYEQYF

clone_size: NA
d_call: NA
j_call: TRBJ1-2
v_call: TRBV28
cdr3_nt: TGTGCCAGCAGTTTATTGGGCGGGAGCTATGGCTACACCTTC
cdr3_aa: CASSLLGGSYGYTF

clone_size: NA
d_call: TRBD1
j_call: TRBJ1-1
v_call: TRBV12-5
cdr3_nt: TGTGCTAGTGCTTTGGGCGGGACAGGGCCCGAAGCTTTCTTT
cdr3_aa: CASALGGTGPEAFF

clone_size: NA
d_call: NA
j_call: TRBJ1-3
v_call: TRBV21-1
cdr3_nt: TGTGCCAGCAGCAAATGGGAGGGGAGCTCTGGAAACACCATATATTTT
cdr3_aa: CASSKWEGSSGNTIYF

clone_size: NA
d_call: TRBD1
j_call: TRBJ1-1
v_call: TRBV29-1
cdr3_nt: TGCAGCGTTGATAGGGGGCAGGCGAGCACTGAAGCTTTCTTT
cdr3_aa: CSVDRGQASTEAFF

clone_size: NA
d_call: TRBD2
j_call: TRBJ2-1
v_call: TRBV29-1
cdr3_nt: TGCAGCGTTGTACGTGAGTGGGAGGGAGTCTACAATGAGCAGTTCTTC
cdr3_aa: CSVVREWEGVYNEQFF

clone_size: NA
d_call: TRBD1
j_call: TRBJ1-2
v_call: TRBV19
cdr3_nt: TGTGCCAGTAGTATCGGGACAGGCGACTATGGCTACACCTTC
cdr3_aa: CASSIGTGDYGYTF

clone_size: NA
d_call: NA
j_call: TRBJ2-5
v_call: TRBV21-1
cdr3_nt: TGTGCCAGCAGCAAAGTGACAGGGGGCTCGCAAGAGACCCAGTACTTC
cdr3_aa: CASSKVTGGSQETQYF

clone_size: NA
d_call: TRBD2
j_call: TRBJ2-1
v_call: TRBV4-1
cdr3_nt: TGCGCCAGCAGCCTGGGACTAGCGGGATTCAATGAGCAGTTCTTC
cdr3_aa: CASSLGLAGFNEQFF

clone_size: NA
d_call: TRBD1
j_call: TRBJ2-7
v_call: TRBV7-9
cdr3_nt: TGTGCCAGCAGCTTAGACAGGGGGCGCTCCTACGAGCAGTACTTC
cdr3_aa: CASSLDRGRSYEQYF

clone_size: NA
d_call: TRBD1
j_call: TRBJ2-7
v_call: TRBV10-1
cdr3_nt: TGCGCCAGCAGTGAGCCGGAACAGGGGGACATCGGCGAGCAGTACTTC
cdr3_aa: CASSEPEQGDIGEQYF

clone_size: once
d_call: TRBD1
j_call: TRBJ1-3
v_call: TRBV6-2/TRBV6-3
cdr3_nt: TGTGCCAGCAGCCTACAGGGGTCTGGAAACACCATATATTTT
cdr3_aa: CASSLQGSGNTIYF

clone_size: NA
d_call: NA
j_call: TRBJ2-7
v_call: TRBV21-1
cdr3_nt: TGTGCCAGCAGCAACGGGACAGGGAGGGTCTGCGAGCAGTACTTC
cdr3_aa: CASSNGTGRVCEQYF

clone_size: NA
d_call: NA
j_call: TRBJ2-5
v_call: TRBV2
cdr3_nt: TGTGCCAGCACAGGAATGGGCCAGCCCTTAGAGACCCAGTACTTC
cdr3_aa: CASTGMGQPLETQYF

clone_size: NA
d_call: TRBD2
j_call: TRBJ2-3
v_call: TRBV4-1
cdr3_nt: TGCGCCAGCAGCCAGGAGAATAGCGGGAGCACAGATACGCAGTATTTT
cdr3_aa: CASSQENSGSTDTQYF

clone_size: NA
d_call: NA
j_call: TRBJ2-1
v_call: TRBV7-2
cdr3_nt: TGTGCCAGCAGCTTAGGTTCGAGGGCCTTCAATGAGCAGTTCTTC
cdr3_aa: CASSLGSRAFNEQFF

clone_size: NA
d_call: TRBD1
j_call: TRBJ1-3
v_call: TRBV5-1
cdr3_nt: TGCGCCAGTAAGGGACAGGCTAATGGAAACACCATATATTTT
cdr3_aa: CASKGQANGNTIYF

clone_size: NA
d_call: NA
j_call: TRBJ2-2
v_call: TRBV11-2
cdr3_nt: TGTGCCAGCAGCTTAGTACAGGGTAGCACCGGGGAGCTGTTTTTT
cdr3_aa: CASSLVQGSTGELFF

clone_size: NA
d_call: TRBD2
j_call: TRBJ2-7
v_call: TRBV4-1
cdr3_nt: TGCGCCAGCAGCCAAGTAGGACTAGCGGGAGGGCCTCTCGAGCAGTACTTC
cdr3_aa: CASSQVGLAGGPLEQYF

clone_size: NA
d_call: NA
j_call: TRBJ2-5
v_call: TRBV6-5
cdr3_nt: TGTGCCAGCAGTTACGCCCCGCGCCAAGAGACCCAGTACTTC
cdr3_aa: CASSYAPRQETQYF

clone_size: NA
d_call: TRBD1
j_call: TRBJ1-6
v_call: TRBV19
cdr3_nt: TGTGCCAGTAGTATGGGGGACAGCAATTCACCCCTCCACTTT
cdr3_aa: CASSMGDSNSPLHF

clone_size: NA
d_call: NA
j_call: TRBJ2-7
v_call: TRBV18
cdr3_nt: TGTGCCAGCTCACCTACCGCCTACTCCTACGAGCAGTACTTC
cdr3_aa: CASSPTAYSYEQYF

clone_size: NA
d_call: NA
j_call: TRBJ1-2
v_call: TRBV7-2
cdr3_nt: TGTGCCAGCAGCTCAACTCCTGCTAACTATGGCTACACCTTC
cdr3_aa: CASSSTPANYGYTF